This record looks at one T cell receptor beta chain sequence and its context. Its antigen is still unknown. This may be a read error: a much more frequent sequence differs by one nucleotide. Patients chosen for sequencing had shown expansion of CD8+CD57+ cells by flow cytometry. All patients had severe acquired aplastic anemia diagnosed by International Study of Aplastic Anemia and Agranulocytosis and Camitta criteria. At the time blood was sampled, none of the patients had received any therapy. In the study, sorted CD4+ and CD8+ blood T cells from patients with severe aplastic anemia and from healthy subjects underwent deep sequencing of TCR repertoires. In the USA, patient enrollment took place under clinicaltrials.gov protocols 00001620, 01623167, 00001397, 00071045, 00081523 and 00961064. Ficoll-Paque density gradient centrifugation was used to isolate peripheral blood mononuclear cells. CD4+ and CD8+ T cells were sorted by FACS or magnetic beads before DNA extraction.

TCR beta VDJ combination and CDR3 sequence profiling used genomic DNA as the template. TCR repertoire sequencing was run on an Illumina HiSeq 2000. Turning to the authors' computational methods: Repertoires were assessed using TRBV/TRBJ rearrangement plots, CDR3 size and DJ length profiles, and Simpson's diversity index. The most abundant DNA sequence in the deep sequencing data was defined as the immunodominant clone. CDR3 amino acid sequences were checked for sharing between subjects and were compared against published repertoires and the VDJdb database. Using fastp trimming at Q25 and MiXCR clonotype assembly, TCRdb reanalyzed the public sequencing data and kept in-frame beta chains. Each record represents a unique CDR3 protein, reported with the most common genes and DNA among its rows. Here the V and J calls rest on TCRdb's processing, not on the authors' analysis. Recorded for this sample are about 120,000 distinct CDR3 sequences; about two fifths of them occurred a single time. Over 2% of the sample is in the top ten clones.

The sample originates from a study of CD8+CD57+ T cells in acquired aplastic anemia (dated by TCRdb to 2016 to 2019). For context, the study as a whole: A mean of approximately 3 ug of DNA, ranging from roughly 0.2 to 27.4 ug, was extracted from sorted CD4+ and CD8+ cells. CD8+CD57+ expansion was defined as a frequency above the mean frequency observed in healthy subjects. Overall results and qualifications from the work: CD8+ Simpson's diversity did not differ significantly between patients and healthy controls (P=0.060). Approximately 31 CD8+ CDR3 sequences were found in both patients and controls but appeared to be highly expressed in patients and within the immunodominant clones of the patients.

Inclusive of the bounding cysteine and phenylalanine, the CDR3 is 14 residues long. Only CDR3 DNA remains: 42 bases, in frame from the first base. Sequencing was done on a sample of sorted CD4+, CD8+, or CD8+CD57+ T cells (not recorded which) from PBMCs. The source is a human donor with aplastic anemia. Recombination connected TRBV12-3 or TRBV12-4 to TRBJ2-3; TRBD1 might be the D gene, on 5 matching bases. CDR3 protein: CASILSGATGTQYF. DNA sequence: TGTGCCAGCATACTATCAGGAGCCACAGGTACGCAGTATTTT.